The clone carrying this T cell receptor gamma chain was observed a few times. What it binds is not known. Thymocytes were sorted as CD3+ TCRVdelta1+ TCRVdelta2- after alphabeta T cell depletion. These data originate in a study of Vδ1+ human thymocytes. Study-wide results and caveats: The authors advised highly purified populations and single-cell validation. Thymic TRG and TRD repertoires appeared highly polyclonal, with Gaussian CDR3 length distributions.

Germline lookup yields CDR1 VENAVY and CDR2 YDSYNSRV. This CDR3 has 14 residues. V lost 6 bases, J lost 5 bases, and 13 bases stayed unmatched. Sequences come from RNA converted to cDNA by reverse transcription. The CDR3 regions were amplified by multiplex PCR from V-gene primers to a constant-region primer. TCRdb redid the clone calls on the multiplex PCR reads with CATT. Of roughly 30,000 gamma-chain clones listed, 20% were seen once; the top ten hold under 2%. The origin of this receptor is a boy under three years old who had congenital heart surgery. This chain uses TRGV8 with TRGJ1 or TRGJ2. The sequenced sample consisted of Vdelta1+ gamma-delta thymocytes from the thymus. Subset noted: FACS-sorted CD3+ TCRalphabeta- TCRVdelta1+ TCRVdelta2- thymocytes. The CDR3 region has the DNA TGTGCCACCTGGTGGGGCCCCCGAGATTATAAGAAACTCTTT. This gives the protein CATWWGPRDYKKLF.